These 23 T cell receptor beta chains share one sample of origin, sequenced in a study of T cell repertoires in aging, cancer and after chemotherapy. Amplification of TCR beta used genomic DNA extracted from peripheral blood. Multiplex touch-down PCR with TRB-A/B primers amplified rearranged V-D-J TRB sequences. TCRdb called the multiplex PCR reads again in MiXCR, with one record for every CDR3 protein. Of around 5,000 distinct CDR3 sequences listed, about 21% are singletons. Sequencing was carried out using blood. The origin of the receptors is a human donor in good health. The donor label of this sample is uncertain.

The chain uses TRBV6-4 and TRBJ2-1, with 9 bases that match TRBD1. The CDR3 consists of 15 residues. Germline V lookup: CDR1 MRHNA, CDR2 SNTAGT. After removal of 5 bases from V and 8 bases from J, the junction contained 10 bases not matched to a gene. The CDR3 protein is CASSYSSDRGYEQFF. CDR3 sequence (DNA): TGTGCCAGCAGTTATTCGTCGGACAGGGGTTATGAGCAGTTCTTC.

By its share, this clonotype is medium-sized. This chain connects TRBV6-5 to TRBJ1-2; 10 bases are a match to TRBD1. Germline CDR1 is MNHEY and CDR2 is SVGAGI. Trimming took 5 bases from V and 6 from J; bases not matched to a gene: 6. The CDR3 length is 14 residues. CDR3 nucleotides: TGTGCCAGCAGTCAAGACAGGGGGCGTAATGGCTACACCTTC. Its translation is CASSQDRGRNGYTF.

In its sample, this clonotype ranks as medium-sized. Here the CDR3 DNA reads TGTGCCAGCACCGACAGGGGCCGGAATCAGCCCCAGCATTTT. Translation: CASTDRGRNQPQHF. This rearrangement joins TRBV19 to TRBJ1-5, with 8 bases lining up with TRBD1. V lost 9 bases to trimming and J lost 4 bases; unmatched junction nucleotides: 8. The CDR3 length is 14 residues. Germline values: CDR1 LNHDA, CDR2 SQIVND (reference sequence).

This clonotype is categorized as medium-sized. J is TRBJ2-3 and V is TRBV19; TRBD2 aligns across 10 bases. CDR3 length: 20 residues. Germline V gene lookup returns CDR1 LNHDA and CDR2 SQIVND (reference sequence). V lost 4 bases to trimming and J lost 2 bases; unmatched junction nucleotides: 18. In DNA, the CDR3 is TGTGCCAGTAGTACGGGGGAGGCGGTAGCGGGAGGAATAGTCACAGATACGCAGTATTTT. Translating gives CASSTGEAVAGGIVTDTQYF.

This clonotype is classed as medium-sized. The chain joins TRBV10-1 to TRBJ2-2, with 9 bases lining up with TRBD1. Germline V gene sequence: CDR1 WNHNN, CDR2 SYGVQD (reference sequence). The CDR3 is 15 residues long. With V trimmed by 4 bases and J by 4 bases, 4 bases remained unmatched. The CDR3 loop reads CASSVGQGSTGELFF. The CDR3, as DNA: TGCGCCAGCAGTGTCGGACAGGGGAGCACCGGGGAGCTGTTTTTT.

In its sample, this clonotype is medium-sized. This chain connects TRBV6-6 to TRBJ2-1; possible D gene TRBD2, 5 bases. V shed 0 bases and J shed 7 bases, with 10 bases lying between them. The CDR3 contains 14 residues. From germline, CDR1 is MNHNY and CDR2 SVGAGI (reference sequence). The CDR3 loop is CASSYSSEGNEQFF. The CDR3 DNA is TGTGCCAGCAGTTACTCGAGCGAGGGAAATGAGCAGTTCTTC.

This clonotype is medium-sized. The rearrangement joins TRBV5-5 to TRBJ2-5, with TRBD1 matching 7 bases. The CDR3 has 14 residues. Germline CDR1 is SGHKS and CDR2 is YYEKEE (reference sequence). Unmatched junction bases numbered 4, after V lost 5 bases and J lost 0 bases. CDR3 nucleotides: TGTGCCAGCAGTCGCGGACAGGACCAAGAGACCCAGTACTTC. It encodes CASSRGQDQETQYF.

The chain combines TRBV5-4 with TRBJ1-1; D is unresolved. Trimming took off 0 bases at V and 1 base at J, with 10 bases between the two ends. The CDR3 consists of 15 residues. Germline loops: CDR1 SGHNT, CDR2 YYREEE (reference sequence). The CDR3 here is CASSLEVGRNTEAFF. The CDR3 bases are TGTGCCAGCAGCTTGGAGGTTGGCAGGAACACTGAAGCTTTCTTT.

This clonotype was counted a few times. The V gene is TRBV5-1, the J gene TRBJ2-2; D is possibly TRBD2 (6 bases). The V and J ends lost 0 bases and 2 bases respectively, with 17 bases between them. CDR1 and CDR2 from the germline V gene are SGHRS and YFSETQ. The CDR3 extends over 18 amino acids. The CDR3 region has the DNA TGCGCCAGCAGCTTGGCCGGGTTCCAGCGGGTCAACACCGGGGAGCTGTTTTTT. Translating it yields CASSLAGFQRVNTGELFF.

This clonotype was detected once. The CDR3 region has the DNA TGTGCCAGCAGCTTAGCTAGACAAGAGACCCAGTACTTC. Translation: CASSLARQETQYF. The chain links TRBV7-9 to TRBJ2-5; D unclear. V lost 0 bases to trimming and J lost 2 bases, with 4 bases between them. The CDR3 contains 13 residues. Germline loops: CDR1 SEHNR, CDR2 FQNEAQ (reference sequence).

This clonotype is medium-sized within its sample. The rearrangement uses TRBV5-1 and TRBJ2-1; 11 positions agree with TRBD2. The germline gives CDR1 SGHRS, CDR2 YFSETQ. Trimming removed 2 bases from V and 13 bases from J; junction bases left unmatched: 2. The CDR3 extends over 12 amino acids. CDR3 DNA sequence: TGCGCCAGCAGCTTAACTAGCGGGGGTCAGTTCTTC. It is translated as CASSLTSGGQFF.

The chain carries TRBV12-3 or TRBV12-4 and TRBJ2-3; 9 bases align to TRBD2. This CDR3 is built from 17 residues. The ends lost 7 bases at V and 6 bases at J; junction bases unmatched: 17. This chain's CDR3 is CASTPRRSSGAEDTQYF. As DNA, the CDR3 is TGTGCCAGCACCCCACGCAGGTCTAGCGGGGCTGAGGATACGCAGTATTTT.

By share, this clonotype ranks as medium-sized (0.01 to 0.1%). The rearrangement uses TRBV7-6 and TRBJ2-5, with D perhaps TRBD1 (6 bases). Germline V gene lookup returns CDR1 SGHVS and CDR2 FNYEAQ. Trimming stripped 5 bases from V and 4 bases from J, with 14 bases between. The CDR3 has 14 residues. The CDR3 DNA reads TGTGCCAGCAGCCCCCCAGGGGTGCGAGAGACCCAGTACTTC. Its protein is CASSPPGVRETQYF.

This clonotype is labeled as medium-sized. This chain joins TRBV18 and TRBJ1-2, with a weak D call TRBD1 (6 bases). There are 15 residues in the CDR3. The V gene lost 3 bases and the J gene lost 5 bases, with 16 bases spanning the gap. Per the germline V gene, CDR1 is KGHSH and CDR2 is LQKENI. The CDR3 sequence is CASSPTARGFYGYTF. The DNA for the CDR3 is TGTGCCAGCTCACCGACCGCTAGGGGGTTTTATGGCTACACCTTC. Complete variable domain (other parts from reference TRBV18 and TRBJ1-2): NAGVMQNPRHLVRRRGQEARLRCSPMKGHSHVYWYRQLPEEGLKFMVYLQKENIIDESGMPKERFSAEFPKEGPSILRIQQVVRGDSAAYFCASSPTARGFYGYTFGSGTRLTVV.

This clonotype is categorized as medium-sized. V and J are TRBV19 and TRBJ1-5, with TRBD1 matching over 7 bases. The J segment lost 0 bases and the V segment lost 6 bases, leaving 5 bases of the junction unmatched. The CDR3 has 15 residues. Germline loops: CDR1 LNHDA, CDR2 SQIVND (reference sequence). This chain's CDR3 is CASSGTDISNQPQHF. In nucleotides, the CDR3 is TGTGCCAGTAGCGGGACAGATATTAGCAATCAGCCCCAGCATTTT.

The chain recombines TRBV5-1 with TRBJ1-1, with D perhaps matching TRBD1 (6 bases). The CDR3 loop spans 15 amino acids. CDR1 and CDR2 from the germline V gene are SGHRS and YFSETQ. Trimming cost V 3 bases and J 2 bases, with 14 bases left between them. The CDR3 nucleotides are TGCGCCAGCAGCTCCCGACCGGGACAAAACACTGAAGCTTTCTTT. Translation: CASSSRPGQNTEAFF.

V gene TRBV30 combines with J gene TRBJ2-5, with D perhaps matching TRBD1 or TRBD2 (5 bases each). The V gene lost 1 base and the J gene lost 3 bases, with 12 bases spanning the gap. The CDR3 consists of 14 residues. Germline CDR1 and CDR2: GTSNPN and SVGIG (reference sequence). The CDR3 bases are TGTGCCTGGAGTGATGGGACGGAAAAAGAGACCCAGTACTTC. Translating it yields CAWSDGTEKETQYF.

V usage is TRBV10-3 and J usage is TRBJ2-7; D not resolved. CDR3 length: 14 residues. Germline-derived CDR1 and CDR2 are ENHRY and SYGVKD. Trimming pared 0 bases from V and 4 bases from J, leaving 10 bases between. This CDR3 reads CAISESCTAYEQYF. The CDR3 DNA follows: TGTGCCATCAGTGAGTCGTGTACGGCGTACGAGCAGTACTTC.

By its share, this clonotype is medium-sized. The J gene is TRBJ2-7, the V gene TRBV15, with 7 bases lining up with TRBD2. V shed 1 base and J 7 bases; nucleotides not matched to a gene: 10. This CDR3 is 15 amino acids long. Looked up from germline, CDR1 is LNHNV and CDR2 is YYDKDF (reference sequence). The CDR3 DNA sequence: TGTGCCACCAGCAGAGTGGAACTCTTGGGGGGGGAGCAGTACTTC. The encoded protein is CATSRVELLGGEQYF.

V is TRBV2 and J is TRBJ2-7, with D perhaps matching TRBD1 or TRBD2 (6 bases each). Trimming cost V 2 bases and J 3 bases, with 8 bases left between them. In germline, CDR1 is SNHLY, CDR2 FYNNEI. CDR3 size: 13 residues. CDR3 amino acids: CASSERGDYEQYF. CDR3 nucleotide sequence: TGTGCCAGCAGTGAAAGGGGGGACTACGAGCAGTACTTC.

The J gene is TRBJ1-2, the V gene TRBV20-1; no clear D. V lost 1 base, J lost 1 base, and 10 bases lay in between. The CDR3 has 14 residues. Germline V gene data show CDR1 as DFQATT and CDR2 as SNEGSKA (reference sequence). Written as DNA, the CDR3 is TGCAGTGCTAGAGCCAGGTTCGATAACTATGGCTACACCTTC. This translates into CSARARFDNYGYTF.

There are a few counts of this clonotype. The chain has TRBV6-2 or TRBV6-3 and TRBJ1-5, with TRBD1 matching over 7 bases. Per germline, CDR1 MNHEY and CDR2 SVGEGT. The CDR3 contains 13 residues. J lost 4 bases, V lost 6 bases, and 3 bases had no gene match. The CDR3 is CASSDRVNQPQHF. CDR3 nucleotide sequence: TGTGCCAGCAGCGACAGGGTGAATCAGCCCCAGCATTTT.

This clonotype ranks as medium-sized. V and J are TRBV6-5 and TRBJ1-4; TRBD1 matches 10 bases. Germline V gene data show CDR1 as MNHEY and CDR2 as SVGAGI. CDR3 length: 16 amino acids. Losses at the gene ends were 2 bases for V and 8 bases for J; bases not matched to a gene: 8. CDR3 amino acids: CASSYGGTGAGEKLFF. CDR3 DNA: TGTGCCAGCAGTTACGGAGGGACAGGGGCGGGGGAAAAACTGTTTTTT.